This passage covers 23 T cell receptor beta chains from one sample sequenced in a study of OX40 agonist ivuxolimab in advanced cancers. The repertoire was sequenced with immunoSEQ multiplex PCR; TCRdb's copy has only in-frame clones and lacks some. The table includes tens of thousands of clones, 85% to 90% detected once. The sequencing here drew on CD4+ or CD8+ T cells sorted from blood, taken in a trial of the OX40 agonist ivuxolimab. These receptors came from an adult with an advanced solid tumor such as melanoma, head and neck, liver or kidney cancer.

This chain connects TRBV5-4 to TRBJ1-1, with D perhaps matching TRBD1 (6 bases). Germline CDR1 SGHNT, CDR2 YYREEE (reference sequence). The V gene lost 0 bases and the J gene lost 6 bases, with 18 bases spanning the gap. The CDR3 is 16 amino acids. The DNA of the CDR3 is TGTGCCAGCAGCTTGGACAGGGTACGGATTCTCGCTGAAGCTTTCTTT. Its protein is CASSLDRVRILAEAFF.

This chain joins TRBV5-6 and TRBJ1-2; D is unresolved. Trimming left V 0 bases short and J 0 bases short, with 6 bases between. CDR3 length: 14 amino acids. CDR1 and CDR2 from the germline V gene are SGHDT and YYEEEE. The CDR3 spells CASSLGTSNYGYTF. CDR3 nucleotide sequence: TGTGCCAGCAGCTTGGGCACTTCTAACTATGGCTACACCTTC.

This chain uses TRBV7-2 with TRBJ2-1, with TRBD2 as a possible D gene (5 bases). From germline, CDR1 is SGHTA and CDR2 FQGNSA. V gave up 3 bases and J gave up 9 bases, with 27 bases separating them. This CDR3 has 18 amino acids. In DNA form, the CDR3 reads TGTGCCAGCAGCTTGCCCCCTTGGGGTAGCGCATCATGGGGTGAGCAGTTCTTC. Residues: CASSLPPWGSASWGEQFF. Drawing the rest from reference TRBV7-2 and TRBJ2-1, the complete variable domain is GAGVSQSPSNKVTEKGKDVELRCDPISGHTALYWYRQSLGQGLEFLIYFQGNSAPDKSGLPSDRFSAERTGGSVSTLTIQRTQQEDSAVYLCASSLPPWGSASWGEQFFGPGTRLTVL.

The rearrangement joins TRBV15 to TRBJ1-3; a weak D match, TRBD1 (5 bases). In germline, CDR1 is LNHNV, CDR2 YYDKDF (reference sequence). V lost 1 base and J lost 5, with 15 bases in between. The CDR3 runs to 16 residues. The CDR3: CATSRVAGVERNTIYF. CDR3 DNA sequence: TGTGCCACCAGCAGAGTAGCGGGGGTAGAGAGAAACACCATATATTTT. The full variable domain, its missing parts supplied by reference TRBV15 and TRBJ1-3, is DAMVIQNPRYQVTQFGKPVTLSCSQTLNHNVMYWYQQKSSQAPKLLFHYYDKDFNNEADTPDNFQSRRPNTSFCFLDIRSPGLGDTAMYLCATSRVAGVERNTIYFGEGSWLTVV.

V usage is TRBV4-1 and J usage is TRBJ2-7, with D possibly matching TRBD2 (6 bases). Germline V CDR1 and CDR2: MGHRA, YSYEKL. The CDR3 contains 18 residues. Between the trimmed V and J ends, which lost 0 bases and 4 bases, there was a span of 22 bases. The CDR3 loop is CASSQDAPGVTVTYEQYF. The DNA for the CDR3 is TGCGCCAGCAGCCAAGACGCCCCGGGGGTAACGGTGACGTACGAGCAGTACTTC.

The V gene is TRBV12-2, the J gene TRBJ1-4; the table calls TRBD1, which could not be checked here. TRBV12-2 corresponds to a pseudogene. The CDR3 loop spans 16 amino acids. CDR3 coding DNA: TGTGCAAGTCGCTTAGCCCCTTCCAGGGTGGGGGAAAAACTGTTTTTT. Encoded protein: CASRLAPSRVGEKLFF.

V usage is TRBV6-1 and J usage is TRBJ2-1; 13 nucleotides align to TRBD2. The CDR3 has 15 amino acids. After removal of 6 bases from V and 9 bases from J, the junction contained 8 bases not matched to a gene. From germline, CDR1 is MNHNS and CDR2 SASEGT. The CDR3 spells CASRALAGGRGEQFF. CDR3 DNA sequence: TGTGCCAGCAGAGCACTAGCGGGGGGGCGGGGTGAGCAGTTCTTC.

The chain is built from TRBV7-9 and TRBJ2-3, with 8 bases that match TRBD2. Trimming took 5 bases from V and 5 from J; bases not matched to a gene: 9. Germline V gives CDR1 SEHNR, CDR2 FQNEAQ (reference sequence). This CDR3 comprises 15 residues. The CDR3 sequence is CASSPPGGAGDTQYF. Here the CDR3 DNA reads TGTGCCAGCAGCCCCCCGGGGGGGGCTGGAGATACGCAGTATTTT.

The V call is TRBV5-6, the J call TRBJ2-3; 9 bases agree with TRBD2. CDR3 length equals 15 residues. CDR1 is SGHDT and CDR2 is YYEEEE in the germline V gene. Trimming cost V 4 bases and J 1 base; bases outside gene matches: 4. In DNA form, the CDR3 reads TGTGCCAGCAGCATAGAGCGGGAGGGCACAGATACGCAGTATTTT. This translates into CASSIEREGTDTQYF. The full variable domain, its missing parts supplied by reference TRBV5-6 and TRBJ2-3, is DAGVTQSPTHLIKTRGQQVTLRCSPKSGHDTVSWYQQALGQGPQFIFQYYEEEERQRGNFPDRFSGHQFPNYSSELNVNALLLGDSALYLCASSIEREGTDTQYFGPGTRLTVL.

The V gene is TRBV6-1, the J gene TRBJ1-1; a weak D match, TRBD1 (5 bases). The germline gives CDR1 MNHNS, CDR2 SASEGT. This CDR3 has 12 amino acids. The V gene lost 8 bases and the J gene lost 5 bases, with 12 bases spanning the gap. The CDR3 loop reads CASGAGLTEAFF. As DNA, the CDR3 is TGTGCCAGCGGGGCTGGGTTGACTGAAGCTTTCTTT.

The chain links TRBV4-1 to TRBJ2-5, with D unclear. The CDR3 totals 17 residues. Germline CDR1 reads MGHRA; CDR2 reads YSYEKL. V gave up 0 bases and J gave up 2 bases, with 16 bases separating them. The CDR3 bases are TGCGCCAGCAGCCAAGACAAGGCCGGCACCGGACAAGAGACCCAGTACTTC. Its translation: CASSQDKAGTGQETQYF.

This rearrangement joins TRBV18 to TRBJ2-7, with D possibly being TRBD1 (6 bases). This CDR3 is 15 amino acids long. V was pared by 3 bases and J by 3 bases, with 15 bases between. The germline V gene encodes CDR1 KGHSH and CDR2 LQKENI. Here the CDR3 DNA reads TGTGCCAGCTCACCCGGGACACCTAACAACTACGAGCAGTACTTC. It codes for CASSPGTPNNYEQYF.

CDR3 DNA sequence: TGTGCCAGTAGTATGGATGTCAGGAGAATCTCTGGAAACACCATATATTTT. Protein sequence: CASSMDVRRISGNTIYF. This chain connects TRBV19 to TRBJ1-3; D gene ambiguous. CDR3 length: 17 residues. V shed 3 bases and J shed 0 bases, with 15 bases lying between them. The V gene's germline CDR1 is LNHDA and CDR2 SQIVND (reference sequence).

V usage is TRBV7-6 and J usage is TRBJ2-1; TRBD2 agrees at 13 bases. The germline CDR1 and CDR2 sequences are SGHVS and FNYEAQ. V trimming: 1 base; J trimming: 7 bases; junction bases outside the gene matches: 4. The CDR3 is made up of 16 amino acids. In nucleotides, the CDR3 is TGTGCCAGCAGCTTAGGCCGGACTAGCGGGAGTAATGAGCAGTTCTTC. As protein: CASSLGRTSGSNEQFF.

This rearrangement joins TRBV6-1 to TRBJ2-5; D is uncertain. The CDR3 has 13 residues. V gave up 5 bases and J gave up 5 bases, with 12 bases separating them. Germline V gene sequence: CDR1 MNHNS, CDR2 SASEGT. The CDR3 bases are TGTGCCAGCAGTCTCCAATCCCGGGAGACCCAGTACTTC. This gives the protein CASSLQSRETQYF.

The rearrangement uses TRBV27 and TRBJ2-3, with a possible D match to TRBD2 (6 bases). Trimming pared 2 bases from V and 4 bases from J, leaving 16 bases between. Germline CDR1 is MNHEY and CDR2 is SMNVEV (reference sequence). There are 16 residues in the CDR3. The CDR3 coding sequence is TGTGCCAGCAGTTTAGCGGGACTTAGTGTGGCAGATACGCAGTATTTT. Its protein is CASSLAGLSVADTQYF.

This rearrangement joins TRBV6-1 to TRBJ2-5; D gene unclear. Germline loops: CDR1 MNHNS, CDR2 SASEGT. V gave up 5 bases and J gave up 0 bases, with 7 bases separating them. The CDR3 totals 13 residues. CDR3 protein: CASSRANQETQYF. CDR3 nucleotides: TGTGCCAGCAGTCGGGCCAACCAAGAGACCCAGTACTTC.

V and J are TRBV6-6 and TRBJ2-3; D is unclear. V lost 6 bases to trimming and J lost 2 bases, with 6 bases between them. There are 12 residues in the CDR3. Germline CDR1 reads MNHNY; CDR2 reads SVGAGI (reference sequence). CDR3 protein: CASSGTTDTQYF. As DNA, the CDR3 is TGTGCCAGCAGCGGTACCACAGATACGCAGTATTTT.

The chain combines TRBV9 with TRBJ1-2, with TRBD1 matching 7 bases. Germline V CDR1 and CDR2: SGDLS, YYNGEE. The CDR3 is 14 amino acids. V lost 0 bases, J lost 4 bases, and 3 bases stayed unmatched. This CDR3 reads CASSVGGQTYGYTF. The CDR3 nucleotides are TGTGCCAGCAGCGTAGGGGGACAGACCTATGGCTACACCTTC.

As DNA, the CDR3 is TGTGCCAGCAGCAAAGGGGGAAACTATGGCTACACCTTC. Residues: CASSKGGNYGYTF. The J gene is TRBJ1-2, the V gene TRBV21-1. TRBV21-1 is an annotated pseudogene. This CDR3 spans 13 amino acids.

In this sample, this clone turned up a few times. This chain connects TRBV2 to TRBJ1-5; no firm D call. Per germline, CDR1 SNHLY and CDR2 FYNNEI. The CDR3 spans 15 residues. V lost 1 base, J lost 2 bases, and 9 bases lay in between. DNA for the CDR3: TGTGCCAGCAGTGAAGAGTCTGGGGGCAATCAGCCCCAGCATTTT. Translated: CASSEESGGNQPQHF.

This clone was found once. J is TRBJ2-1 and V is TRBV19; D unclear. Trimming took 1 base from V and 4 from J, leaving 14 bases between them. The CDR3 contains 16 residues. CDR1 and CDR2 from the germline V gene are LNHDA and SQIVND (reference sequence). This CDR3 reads CASSIAATKEYNEQFF. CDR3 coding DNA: TGTGCCAGTAGTATAGCAGCTACTAAAGAATACAATGAGCAGTTCTTC.

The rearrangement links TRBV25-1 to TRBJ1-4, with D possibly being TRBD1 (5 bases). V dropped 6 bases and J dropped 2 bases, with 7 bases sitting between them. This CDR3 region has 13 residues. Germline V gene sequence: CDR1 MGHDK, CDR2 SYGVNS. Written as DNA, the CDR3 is TGTGCCAGCAGAGACAGCACTAATGAAAAACTGTTTTTT. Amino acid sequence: CASRDSTNEKLFF.